The rows below give T cell receptor beta chains drawn from one sample of a study of cytomegalovirus exposure and HLA in healthy donors. Produced via immunoSEQ multiplex PCR; TCRdb's table is partial and in-frame only. Of approximately 150,000 clones listed, roughly 68% are singletons. The material sequenced was PBMCs. The receptors derive from a man aged 25 to 45 in good health and CMV-seropositive. CDR3s include the opening cysteine and the closing phenylalanine or tryptophan. A D gene is named only where the DNA matches it firmly. Rows give clone size only sometimes, using once, few, many, or a class for an expanded clone.

size,D,V,J,DNA,CDR3
.,TRBD1,TRBV28,TRBJ1-4,TGTGCCAGCAGTCACCCCTGGGACAGCTACACCGAAAAACTGTTTTTT,CASSHPWDSYTEKLFF
.,TRBD1,TRBV4-1,TRBJ1-6,TGCGCCAGCAGCCAGACATCCACAGGGGGCTATAATTCACCCCTCCACTTT,CASSQTSTGGYNSPLHF
.,.,TRBV9,TRBJ2-3,TGTGCCAGCAGCGACCCCGGTATGTCAGATACGCAGTATTTT,CASSDPGMSDTQYF
.,.,TRBV28,TRBJ2-5,TGTGCCAGCAGCTATAGACTCCAAGAGACCCAGTACTTC,CASSYRLQETQYF
.,.,TRBV19,TRBJ1-3,TGTGCCAGTAGTTTCTCGCGGTCTGGAAACACCATATATTTT,CASSFSRSGNTIYF
.,.,TRBV6-4,TRBJ2-7,TGTGCCAGCATTAGGGGGACCCCCTCCTACGAGCAGTACTTC,CASIRGTPSYEQYF
.,TRBD1,TRBV9,TRBJ2-7,TGTGCCAGCAGCGTAGGAGACAGGGTATACGAGCAGTACTTC,CASSVGDRVYEQYF
once,TRBD1,TRBV7-8,TRBJ1-4,TGTGCCAGCAGCGAAACAGGGGGCATGTATGAAAAACTGTTTTTT,CASSETGGMYEKLFF
.,TRBD2,TRBV27,TRBJ2-7,TGTGCCAGCAGTTTAAGTAGGGAGGGATTCTACGAGCAGTACTTC,CASSLSREGFYEQYF
.,TRBD2,TRBV12-5,TRBJ2-7,TGTGCTAGTGCCCTAGCGGGTGCCTACGAGCAGTACTTC,CASALAGAYEQYF
.,TRBD1,TRBV28,TRBJ2-7,TGTGCCAGCAGTACCACAGGGGGCATCTACGAGCAGTACTTC,CASSTTGGIYEQYF
.,.,TRBV11-2,TRBJ1-4,TGTGCCAGCAGCTTTCCTCGGGTTAATGAAAAACTGTTTTTT,CASSFPRVNEKLFF
.,.,TRBV5-4,TRBJ1-6,TGTGCCAGCAGCGTCTACAGGGTTGCCAATTCACCCCTCCACTTT,CASSVYRVANSPLHF
.,TRBD1,TRBV13,TRBJ2-7,TGTGCCAGCAGCATAACAGGGACAGGGAGCTCCTACGAGCAGTACTTC,CASSITGTGSSYEQYF
few,TRBD1,TRBV15,TRBJ1-4,TGTGCCACCAAGGACAGGGAGGGGGATAAACTGTTTTTT,CATKDREGDKLFF
.,TRBD1,TRBV10-3,TRBJ2-5,TGTGCCATCAGTGAGTCGATGGGACAGCCTCAAGAGACCCAGTACTTC,CAISESMGQPQETQYF
.,.,TRBV19,TRBJ2-7,TGTGCCAGTAGCACCAGACAGGCCTACGAGCAGTACTTC,CASSTRQAYEQYF
few,.,TRBV7-9,TRBJ2-3,TGTGCCAGCAGCCCCCTTAGCAGAACTAGCACAGATACGCAGTATTTT,CASSPLSRTSTDTQYF
.,TRBD1,TRBV27,TRBJ2-3,TGTGCCAGCAGTCATCTCTACACAGGGGTTTCATCCGATACGCAGTATTTT,CASSHLYTGVSSDTQYF
.,.,TRBV25-1,TRBJ2-5,TGTGCCAGCAGTGAATGGCGCGGCGGGAAGGGAGAGACCCAGTACTTC,CASSEWRGGKGETQYF
few,TRBD1,TRBV18,TRBJ1-1,TGTGCCAGCTCATCGCAGGGGGCGGCTGAAGCTTTCTTT,CASSSQGAAEAFF
.,TRBD1,TRBV5-1,TRBJ2-2,TGCGCCAGCAGCTCCGGACAGGGGGATACCGGGGAGCTGTTTTTT,CASSSGQGDTGELFF
.,TRBD2,TRBV7-6,TRBJ2-7,TGTGCCAGCAGCCCCGCCTGGGAGGGCTACGAGCAGTACTTC,CASSPAWEGYEQYF
.,TRBD2,TRBV5-1,TRBJ2-1,TGCGCCAGCAGCCGGGCCGCGGGAGGCCTTGAGCAGTTCTTC,CASSRAAGGLEQFF
few,TRBD1,TRBV5-1,TRBJ2-5,TGCGCCAGCAGCTTGGACACAGGGGAAGAGACCCAGTACTTC,CASSLDTGEETQYF
.,.,TRBV21-1,TRBJ2-3,TGTGCCAGCAGAACGGGGGGCGCCTTCACAGATACGCAGTATTTT,CASRTGGAFTDTQYF
.,TRBD2,TRBV9,TRBJ2-7,TGTGCCAGCAGCGACTCCGGGACTAGCGGAAAGCAGTACTTC,CASSDSGTSGKQYF
.,.,TRBV19,TRBJ2-3,TGTGCCAGTAGTCAGGGCGGAGGGTTCACAGATACGCAGTATTTT,CASSQGGGFTDTQYF
few,.,TRBV28,TRBJ2-3,TGTGCCAGCAGTCGTCCCGGGGTGAGCACAGATACGCAGTATTTT,CASSRPGVSTDTQYF
.,.,TRBV5-6,TRBJ1-1,TGTGCCAGCAGCTTGGACCACAGCGAAGCTTTCTTT,CASSLDHSEAFF
.,TRBD2,TRBV11-3,TRBJ2-1,TGTGCCAGCAGCCTGGGACTAGCGGGCTACAATGAGCAGTTCTTC,CASSLGLAGYNEQFF
once,.,TRBV5-6,TRBJ1-5,TGTGCCAGCAGCTTGGTGGGGGGGCAGGGACAGCCCCAGCATTTT,CASSLVGGQGQPQHF
.,TRBD2,TRBV19,TRBJ2-1,TGTGCCAGTAGTCCCCGGACTAGCGGAGTCTCCTACAATGAGCAGTTCTTC,CASSPRTSGVSYNEQFF
once,TRBD2,TRBV5-1,TRBJ2-1,TGCGCCAGCAGCCAGGGAGGGACTAGCGGAGGGGATGAGCAGTTCTTC,CASSQGGTSGGDEQFF
.,TRBD1,TRBV27,TRBJ1-1,TGTGCCAGCAGCCCGACAATGGGACAGCCGCTGGGATCTGAAGCTTTCTTT,CASSPTMGQPLGSEAFF
once,.,TRBV7-9,TRBJ2-7,TGTGCCAGCAACTTAGCCGGACTCGGCCCCTACGAGCAGTACTTC,CASNLAGLGPYEQYF
.,.,TRBV7-6,TRBJ2-1,TGTGCCAGCAGTTCCGAGCGTGAACAGGGCAATGAGCAGTTCTTC,CASSSEREQGNEQFF
.,.,TRBV25-1,TRBJ1-6,TGTGCCAGCAGTGACGAGCGTGAACTCCACTTT,CASSDERELHF
.,TRBD1,TRBV6-5,TRBJ1-1,TGTGCCAGCAGCCTAGGGACAGCGCACACTGAAGCTTTCTTT,CASSLGTAHTEAFF
.,.,TRBV10-3,TRBJ2-3,TGTGCCATCAGTGAAATACGGGATACGCAGTATTTT,CAISEIRDTQYF
few,TRBD1,TRBV11-1,TRBJ2-2,TGTGCCAGCAGCTTAAATGGGCCGGGACAGGGATACGGGGAGCTGTTTTTT,CASSLNGPGQGYGELFF
.,.,TRBV4-1,TRBJ2-7,TGCGCCAGCAGCCAAGGGGATCTTGGGGGAGGGGGCTCCTACGAGCAGTACTTC,CASSQGDLGGGGSYEQYF
.,TRBD1,TRBV9,TRBJ2-7,TGTGCCAGCAGCGCCTCGAGACAGGGGGCCTCCTACGAGCAGTACTTC,CASSASRQGASYEQYF
.,.,TRBV6-6,TRBJ2-1,TGTGCCAGCAGTTACTCCCGGGGAGATGAGCAGTTCTTC,CASSYSRGDEQFF
.,.,TRBV10-1,TRBJ2-7,TGCGCCAGGGACCCCTTAGGAGACAGCTCCTACGAGCAGTACTTC,CARDPLGDSSYEQYF